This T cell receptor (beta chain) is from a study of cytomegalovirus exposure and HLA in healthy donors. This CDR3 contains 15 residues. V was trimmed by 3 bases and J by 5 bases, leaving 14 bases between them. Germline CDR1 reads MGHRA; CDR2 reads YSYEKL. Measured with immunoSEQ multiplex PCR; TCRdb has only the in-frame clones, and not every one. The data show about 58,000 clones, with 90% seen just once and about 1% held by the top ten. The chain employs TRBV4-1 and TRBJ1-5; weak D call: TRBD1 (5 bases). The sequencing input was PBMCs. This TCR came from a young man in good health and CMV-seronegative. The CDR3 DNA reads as TGCGCCAGCAGCCAGGCAGGGTTCTTGGATCAGCCCCAGCATTTT. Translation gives CASSQAGFLDQPQHF.